The clone carrying this T cell receptor (beta chain) is a singleton in its sample. As yet, its antigen is unknown. The data derive from a study of tumor-infiltrating lymphocytes in primary liver carcinoma. General observations from the study: The study found only about 7.5-25% of top clones in all five tumor regions.

Using a constant-region primer together with ProtoScript II reverse transcriptase, TCR beta cDNA was made from roughly 540 ng of total RNA. Modified slightly, ARM-PCR produced TCR beta libraries over three nested multiplex PCR rounds. Researchers ran the first two PCR rounds for approximately 10 cycles each with TRBV1-TRBV30 forward primers and a C-beta reverse primer. TCRdb processed the multiplex PCR reads anew with MiXCR; each CDR3 protein has one entry. In the table there are 100,000 or so distinct CDR3 sequences, over 55% of which are singletons. This CDR3 is built from 13 residues. CDR1 is MNHEY and CDR2 is SVGAGI in the germline V gene. Unmatched junction bases numbered 12, after V lost 5 bases and J lost 13 bases. The source material, about 19-30 mg of unsorted bulk tissue, was used to co-extract RNA and DNA. Patients were chronically HBV-infected and treatment-naive.

The chain has TRBV6-5 and TRBJ1-1, with 8 bases lining up with TRBD1. The sequence derives from a woman aged 60 to 75 with primary liver carcinoma and hepatitis B virus infection. The sequencing sample was made of liver tumor tissue from sampling region 5. The sample's subset: tumor region T5, tumor centre. CDR3 in amino acids: CASSRDRNTEDFF. Written as DNA, the CDR3 is TGTGCCAGCAGTCGGGACAGGAACACTGAGGATTTCTTT.